The rows below give T cell receptor beta chains drawn from one sample of a study of blood T cell repertoires in COVID-19. The table came from immunoSEQ multiplex PCR; TCRdb's copy has only in-frame clones and leaves some out. The sample has 59,000 or so clones, approximately 82% seen once. Input material: peripheral blood. The receptor source for this set is a human donor in a cohort sampled during active COVID-19. CDR3s include the opening cysteine and the closing phenylalanine or tryptophan. Fields, in order: clone size, V gene, J gene, D gene, CDR3 protein, CDR3 DNA. A D gene is named only where the DNA matches it firmly. Size is stated for part of the rows, as once, few or many counts, or as a class when the clone is expanded.

clone_size: -; v_call: TRBV4-1; j_call: TRBJ2-6; d_call: -; cdr3_aa: CASSRSQGSGANVLTF; cdr3_nt: TGCGCCAGCAGCCGATCACAGGGTTCTGGGGCCAACGTCCTGACTTTC
clone_size: -; v_call: TRBV6-2/TRBV6-3; j_call: TRBJ2-2; d_call: -; cdr3_aa: CASSYDGARTGELFF; cdr3_nt: TGTGCCAGCAGTTACGATGGGGCGCGGACCGGGGAGCTGTTTTTT
clone_size: few; v_call: TRBV9; j_call: TRBJ2-3; d_call: TRBD1; cdr3_aa: CASSSPGQGFLAADTQYF; cdr3_nt: TGTGCCAGCAGCTCTCCGGGACAGGGGTTTCTAGCTGCAGATACGCAGTATTTT
clone_size: -; v_call: TRBV19; j_call: TRBJ2-1; d_call: TRBD2; cdr3_aa: CASSKTSGGASYNEQFF; cdr3_nt: TGTGCCAGTAGTAAGACTAGCGGGGGGGCTTCCTACAATGAGCAGTTCTTC
clone_size: -; v_call: TRBV7-2; j_call: TRBJ1-5; d_call: -; cdr3_aa: CASSFVSQQPQHF; cdr3_nt: TGTGCCAGCAGCTTCGTCAGTCAGCAGCCCCAGCATTTT
clone_size: -; v_call: TRBV9; j_call: TRBJ1-2; d_call: -; cdr3_aa: CASSVAQGRYGYTF; cdr3_nt: TGTGCCAGCAGCGTAGCCCAGGGGAGATATGGCTACACCTTC
clone_size: -; v_call: TRBV15; j_call: TRBJ1-1; d_call: -; cdr3_aa: CATSRDRGVNTEAFF; cdr3_nt: TGTGCCACCAGCAGAGATCGGGGGGTTAACACTGAAGCTTTCTTT
clone_size: -; v_call: TRBV5-1; j_call: TRBJ2-7; d_call: TRBD1; cdr3_aa: CASSPGQGGQMEYF; cdr3_nt: TGCGCCAGCAGCCCGGGACAGGGGGGCCAGATGGAGTACTTC
clone_size: -; v_call: TRBV28; j_call: TRBJ2-7; d_call: -; cdr3_aa: CASSIPGNEQYF; cdr3_nt: TGTGCCAGCAGTATACCCGGGAACGAGCAGTACTTC
clone_size: -; v_call: TRBV4-1; j_call: TRBJ2-5; d_call: TRBD1; cdr3_aa: CASSQAGGGETQYF; cdr3_nt: TGCGCCAGCAGCCAAGCAGGGGGCGGAGAGACCCAGTACTTC
clone_size: -; v_call: TRBV24-1; j_call: TRBJ1-2; d_call: -; cdr3_aa: CATSDPTVPYGYTF; cdr3_nt: TGTGCCACCAGTGACCCGACAGTACCTTATGGCTACACCTTC
clone_size: once; v_call: TRBV30; j_call: TRBJ2-7; d_call: -; cdr3_aa: CAWSVRRMNYEQYF; cdr3_nt: TGTGCCTGGAGTGTAAGGCGGATGAACTACGAGCAGTACTTC
clone_size: -; v_call: TRBV10-2; j_call: TRBJ1-2; d_call: -; cdr3_aa: CASSESGRSGGYTF; cdr3_nt: TGCGCCAGCAGTGAGTCAGGCCGGTCGGGGGGCTACACCTTC
clone_size: once; v_call: TRBV28; j_call: TRBJ2-7; d_call: -; cdr3_aa: CASRSGVYEQYF; cdr3_nt: TGTGCCAGCAGATCAGGGGTTTACGAGCAGTACTTC
clone_size: few; v_call: TRBV5-8; j_call: TRBJ1-2; d_call: -; cdr3_aa: CASSLRRGGYTF; cdr3_nt: TGTGCCAGCAGCTTAAGGAGGGGTGGCTACACCTTC
clone_size: -; v_call: TRBV27; j_call: TRBJ2-3; d_call: TRBD1; cdr3_aa: CASSPRRHRGALQMFTDTQYF; cdr3_nt: TGTGCCAGCAGTCCCCGCCGTCACAGGGGAGCCCTGCAGATGTTCACAGATACGCAGTATTTT
clone_size: -; v_call: TRBV6-2/TRBV6-3; j_call: TRBJ1-5; d_call: -; cdr3_aa: CASSYAGVRQPQHF; cdr3_nt: TGTGCCAGCAGTTATGCGGGGGTTAGGCAGCCCCAGCATTTT
clone_size: -; v_call: TRBV29-1; j_call: TRBJ2-1; d_call: -; cdr3_aa: CSVDFTGNEQFF; cdr3_nt: TGCAGCGTTGATTTTACAGGGAATGAGCAGTTCTTC
clone_size: -; v_call: TRBV18; j_call: TRBJ2-7; d_call: TRBD2; cdr3_aa: CASSPHGEGHEQYF; cdr3_nt: TGTGCCAGCTCACCCCACGGGGAGGGCCACGAGCAGTACTTC
clone_size: -; v_call: TRBV6-5; j_call: TRBJ1-5; d_call: -; cdr3_aa: CASSPGVNQPQHF; cdr3_nt: TGTGCCAGCAGCCCCGGGGTTAATCAGCCCCAGCATTTT
clone_size: few; v_call: TRBV4-2; j_call: TRBJ2-3; d_call: TRBD2; cdr3_aa: CASSQASGGADTQYF; cdr3_nt: TGTGCCAGCAGCCAAGCTAGCGGGGGGGCAGATACGCAGTATTTT
clone_size: -; v_call: TRBV6-4; j_call: TRBJ1-2; d_call: TRBD1; cdr3_aa: CASSDPGQGARGYTF; cdr3_nt: TGTGCCAGCAGCGATCCGGGACAGGGGGCGCGTGGCTACACCTTC
clone_size: -; v_call: TRBV6-5; j_call: TRBJ1-1; d_call: -; cdr3_aa: CASNDRGVPRTEAFF; cdr3_nt: TGTGCCAGCAACGACCGGGGGGTACCAAGGACTGAAGCTTTCTTT
clone_size: -; v_call: TRBV7-2; j_call: TRBJ2-5; d_call: TRBD2; cdr3_aa: CATTRGGGRSQETQYF; cdr3_nt: TGTGCCACCACAAGAGGCGGGGGGAGATCCCAAGAGACCCAGTACTTC
clone_size: -; v_call: TRBV9; j_call: TRBJ2-3; d_call: TRBD2; cdr3_aa: CASSVGEGGGTDTQYF; cdr3_nt: TGTGCCAGCAGCGTAGGTGAGGGAGGGGGCACAGATACGCAGTATTTT
clone_size: -; v_call: TRBV14; j_call: TRBJ2-3; d_call: TRBD1; cdr3_aa: CASSRDRVLTDTQYF; cdr3_nt: TGTGCCAGCAGCCGTGACAGGGTTTTAACAGATACGCAGTATTTT
clone_size: once; v_call: TRBV9; j_call: TRBJ1-2; d_call: -; cdr3_aa: CASSAPGTGRGYTF; cdr3_nt: TGTGCCAGCAGCGCACCCGGGACGGGGAGGGGCTACACCTTC
clone_size: -; v_call: TRBV30; j_call: TRBJ2-5; d_call: -; cdr3_aa: CAWSSPETQYF; cdr3_nt: TGTGCCTGGAGTAGCCCAGAGACCCAGTACTTC
clone_size: few; v_call: TRBV6-5; j_call: TRBJ1-4; d_call: -; cdr3_aa: CASTPGGVGKLFF; cdr3_nt: TGTGCCAGCACCCCGGGGGGGGTAGGAAAACTGTTTTTT
clone_size: -; v_call: TRBV6-1; j_call: TRBJ2-3; d_call: TRBD2; cdr3_aa: CASSETLAGGDTQYF; cdr3_nt: TGTGCCAGCAGTGAAACCCTAGCGGGGGGTGATACGCAGTATTTT
clone_size: -; v_call: TRBV5-1; j_call: TRBJ1-1; d_call: -; cdr3_aa: CASSSSTVMNTEAFF; cdr3_nt: TGCGCCAGCAGCTCCTCGACAGTTATGAACACTGAAGCTTTCTTT
clone_size: -; v_call: TRBV20-1; j_call: TRBJ1-2; d_call: TRBD1; cdr3_aa: CSASGGDRINGYTF; cdr3_nt: TGCAGTGCTAGTGGGGGGGACAGGATAAATGGCTACACCTTC
clone_size: -; v_call: TRBV7-2; j_call: TRBJ2-3; d_call: -; cdr3_aa: CASSTTLSTGGHTQYF; cdr3_nt: TGTGCCAGCAGCACCACCCTCTCGACGGGGGGCCATACGCAGTATTTT
clone_size: -; v_call: TRBV7-8; j_call: TRBJ2-3; d_call: -; cdr3_aa: CASSRDRNPTDTQYF; cdr3_nt: TGTGCCAGCAGCCGAGACAGGAACCCCACAGATACGCAGTATTTT
clone_size: -; v_call: TRBV6-6; j_call: TRBJ1-1; d_call: -; cdr3_aa: CASSPQANTEAFF; cdr3_nt: TGTGCCAGCAGTCCACAGGCGAACACTGAAGCTTTCTTT
clone_size: -; v_call: TRBV5-5; j_call: TRBJ1-2; d_call: -; cdr3_aa: CASSPATSPGLGGYTF; cdr3_nt: TGTGCCAGCAGCCCCGCAACATCTCCAGGGTTGGGCGGCTACACCTTC